This passage covers 7 T cell receptor beta chains from one sample sequenced in a study of CXCR3-negative and CXCR3-positive naive CD8 T cells. Study findings and constraints: Against CXCR3-negative naive cells, CXCR3-positive naive cells showed more hydrophobic TRB CDR3s.

No cognate antigen is known for these TCRs. TRB cDNA libraries were made by UMI-labeled 5' RACE. Reanalyzing the 5' RACE reads, TCRdb keeps one entry per CDR3 protein, without DNA. In all, the sample yields around 110,000 distinct CDR3 sequences. The sequencing sample was made of naive CXCR3+ CD8+ T cells from blood. Subset specified: CD45RO-CCR7+CD27+CD95- naive CD8+ T cells expressing CXCR3 (TNR3+). Source of these receptors: a human donor in good health. Some clones in this sample may be carry-over from other donors' samples.

V is TRBV27 and J is TRBJ2-1; TCRdb gives TRBD1 as the D gene, but with no DNA this cannot be confirmed. The length of the CDR3 is 18 residues. The germline V gene has CDR1 MNHEY and CDR2 SMNVEV (reference sequence). CDR3 protein: CASSLGGLGSGSYNEQFF.

The chain links TRBV20-1 to TRBJ2-1. The germline gives CDR1 DFQATT, CDR2 SNEGSKA (reference sequence). The CDR3 totals 11 residues. CDR3 sequence reads: CSAREANEQFF.

The J gene is TRBJ1-1, the V gene TRBV7-9. Germline CDR1 is SEHNR and CDR2 is FQNEAQ (reference sequence). This CDR3 spans 12 amino acids. The CDR3 sequence is CASSLNSPEAFF.

The chain recombines TRBV12-3 or TRBV12-4 with TRBJ1-1. This CDR3 spans 13 amino acids. The chain's CDR3 is CASSITENTEAFF.

The chain joins TRBV5-5 to TRBJ1-5. The germline gives CDR1 SGHKS, CDR2 YYEKEE (reference sequence). The CDR3 sequence is 15 residues long. CDR3: CASSLGPMYNQPQHF.

The genes are TRBV15 and TRBJ2-7; checking the TCRdb D call of TRBD1 is not possible without DNA. Germline assignment: CDR1 LNHNV and CDR2 YYDKDF (reference sequence). The CDR3 length is 15 residues. This CDR3 reads CATSSKAGASYEQYF. Full variable domain (outside the CDR3, taken from reference TRBV15 and TRBJ2-7): DAMVIQNPRYQVTQFGKPVTLSCSQTLNHNVMYWYQQKSSQAPKLLFHYYDKDFNNEADTPDNFQSRRPNTSFCFLDIRSPGLGDTAMYLCATSSKAGASYEQYFGPGTRLTVT.

The chain employs TRBV11-2 and TRBJ2-7; TCRdb names TRBD2, which stays unverified in the absence of DNA. This CDR3 is built from 18 residues. Germline-derived CDR1 and CDR2 are SGHAT and FQNNGV. The CDR3 reads CASSFGITGTSGSYEQYF.